The clone carrying this T cell receptor (beta chain) was counted a few times. Its antigen is unknown. The germline gives CDR1 SEHNR, CDR2 FQNEAQ (reference sequence). This CDR3 contains 11 residues. Deletions cut 8 bases from V and 7 bases from J, with 11 bases between. The data are from a study of cytomegalovirus exposure and HLA in healthy donors. Whole-study findings and limits: Researchers catalogued 160 or so TCR beta chains as cytomegalovirus-associated. It was reportedly the case that the classifier diagnosed cytomegalovirus status with high specificity and sensitivity. It was found in a later analysis that first-cohort TCR clusters tended to co-occur in the 90 to 150 validation repertoires.

Method: immunoSEQ multiplex PCR; TCRdb's copy keeps in-frame clones and lacks some. In the table there are 250,000 to 350,000 clones, 86% of which are singletons. Specimen: PBMCs. The chain couples TRBV7-9 to TRBJ2-5; D gene unclear. This receptor was taken from a woman aged 18-29 years in good health and CMV-seronegative. Here the CDR3 reads CASFTGSTQYF. CDR3 bases: TGTGCCAGCTTTACCGGGTCGACCCAGTACTTC. Variable domain in full (rest from reference TRBV7-9 and TRBJ2-5): DTGVSQNPRHKITKRGQNVTFRCDPISEHNRLYWYRQTLGQGPEFLTYFQNEAQLEKSRLLSDRFSAERPKGSFSTLEIQRTEQGDSAMYLCASFTGSTQYFGPGTRLLVL.